This note documents a single TCR beta chain sequence. Its matching antigen is unknown. CD45RO-negative cells were positively selected for CCR7, leaving out terminally differentiated effector memory CD45RA+ cells. Participating donors were healthy, HIV-negative adults free of recent acute infections or vaccinations. This CDR3 is built from 16 residues. In germline, CDR1 is SGHVS, CDR2 FQNEAQ. V shed 5 bases, J shed 4 bases, and the junction held 7 bases outside the gene matches. Generated by immunoSEQ multiplex PCR, the TCRdb table keeps only in-frame clones and is missing some. The sample comprises roughly 1,800,000 clones, approximately 94% of which are singletons, and 1.2% rests with the top ten. The data were obtained in a study of shared clonotypes between healthy human individuals. Study results and limitations: Sharing across several donors was seen in roughly 5% of naive CD4 clonotypes.

This sequence joins TRBV7-8 and TRBJ2-3, with 12 bases fitting TRBD2. The specimen sequenced was naive CD8+ T cells sorted from blood. The sequence derives from a man between 18 and 29 years old in good health. In DNA, the CDR3 is TGTGCCAGCAGCAGTCGACTAGCGGGAGTCGCAGATACGCAGTATTTT. This translates into CASSSRLAGVADTQYF.